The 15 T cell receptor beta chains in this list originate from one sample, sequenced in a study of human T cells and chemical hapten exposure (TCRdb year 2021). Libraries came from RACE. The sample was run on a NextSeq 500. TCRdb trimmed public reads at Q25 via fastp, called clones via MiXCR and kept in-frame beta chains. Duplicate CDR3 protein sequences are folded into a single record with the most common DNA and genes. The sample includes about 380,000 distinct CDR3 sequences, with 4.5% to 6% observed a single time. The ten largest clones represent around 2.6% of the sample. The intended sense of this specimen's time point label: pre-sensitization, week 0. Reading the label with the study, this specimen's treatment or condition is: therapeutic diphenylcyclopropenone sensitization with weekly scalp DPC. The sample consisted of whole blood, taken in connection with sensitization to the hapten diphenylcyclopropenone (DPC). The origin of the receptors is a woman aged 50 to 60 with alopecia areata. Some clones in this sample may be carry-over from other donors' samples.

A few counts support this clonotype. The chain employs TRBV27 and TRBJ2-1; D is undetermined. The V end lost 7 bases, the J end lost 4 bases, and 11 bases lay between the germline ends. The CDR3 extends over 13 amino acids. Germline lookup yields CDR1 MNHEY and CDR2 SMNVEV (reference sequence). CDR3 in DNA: TGTGCCAGCAAGCCGGGCCAGTACAATGAGCAGTTCTTC. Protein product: CASKPGQYNEQFF.

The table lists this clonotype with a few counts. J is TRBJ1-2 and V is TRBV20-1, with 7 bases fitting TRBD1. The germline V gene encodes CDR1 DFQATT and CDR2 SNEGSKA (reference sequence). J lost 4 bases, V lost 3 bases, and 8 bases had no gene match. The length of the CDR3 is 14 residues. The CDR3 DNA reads TGCAGTGCTAGTGAGGGGGCGCGTAGCTATGGCTACACCTTC. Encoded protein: CSASEGARSYGYTF.

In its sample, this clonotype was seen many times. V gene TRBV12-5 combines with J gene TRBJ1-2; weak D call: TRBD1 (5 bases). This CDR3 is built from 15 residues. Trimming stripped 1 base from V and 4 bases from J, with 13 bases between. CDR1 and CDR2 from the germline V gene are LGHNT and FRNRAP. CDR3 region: CASGLAGAGTYGYTF. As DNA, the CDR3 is TGTGCTAGTGGTTTGGCCGGGGCAGGGACCTATGGCTACACCTTC. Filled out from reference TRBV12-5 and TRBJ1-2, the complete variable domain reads DARVTQTPRHKVTEMGQEVTMRCQPILGHNTVFWYRQTMMQGLELLAYFRNRAPLDDSGMPKDRFSAEMPDATLATLKIQPSEPRDSAVYFCASGLAGAGTYGYTFGSGTRLTVV.

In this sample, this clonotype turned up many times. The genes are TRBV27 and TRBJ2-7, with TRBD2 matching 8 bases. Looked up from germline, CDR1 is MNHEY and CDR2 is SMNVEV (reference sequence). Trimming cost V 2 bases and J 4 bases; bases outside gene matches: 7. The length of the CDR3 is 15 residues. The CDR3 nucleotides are TGTGCCAGCAGTTTAGCCGGGAGGGCCCGATACGAGCAGTACTTC. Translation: CASSLAGRARYEQYF.

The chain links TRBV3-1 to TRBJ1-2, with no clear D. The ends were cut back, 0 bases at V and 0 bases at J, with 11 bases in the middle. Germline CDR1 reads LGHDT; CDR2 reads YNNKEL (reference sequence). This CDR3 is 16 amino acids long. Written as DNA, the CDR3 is TGTGCCAGCAGCCAAGACGGCGGTACGCCTAACTATGGCTACACCTTC. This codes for CASSQDGGTPNYGYTF. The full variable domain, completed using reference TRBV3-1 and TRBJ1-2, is DTAVSQTPKYLVTQMGNDKSIKCEQNLGHDTMYWYKQDSKKFLKIMFSYNNKELIINETVPNRFSPKSPDKAHLNLHINSLELGDSAVYFCASSQDGGTPNYGYTFGSGTRLTVV.

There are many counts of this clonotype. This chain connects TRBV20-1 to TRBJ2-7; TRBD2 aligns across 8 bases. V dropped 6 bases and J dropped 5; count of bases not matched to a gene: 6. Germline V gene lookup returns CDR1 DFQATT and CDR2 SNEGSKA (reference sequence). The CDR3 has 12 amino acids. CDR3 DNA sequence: TGCAGTGCCCCGGGACTAGTAGACGAGCAGTACTTC. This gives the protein CSAPGLVDEQYF.

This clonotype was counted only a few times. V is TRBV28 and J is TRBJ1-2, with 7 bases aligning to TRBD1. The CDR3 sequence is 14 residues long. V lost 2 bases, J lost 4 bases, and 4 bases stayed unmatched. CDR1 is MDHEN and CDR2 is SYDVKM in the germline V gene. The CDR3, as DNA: TGTGCCAGCAGTTTACGGGGACAGACCTATGGCTACACCTTC. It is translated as CASSLRGQTYGYTF.

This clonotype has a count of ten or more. CDR3 nucleotide sequence: TGTGCCAGCAGCTTAGGGACAGTCCATGAAAAACTGTTTTTT. Its translation is CASSLGTVHEKLFF. The chain links TRBV7-6 to TRBJ1-4; weak D call: TRBD1 (6 bases). Germline loops: CDR1 SGHVS, CDR2 FNYEAQ. V lost 1 base, J lost 6 bases, and 9 bases lay in between. This CDR3 region has 14 residues. The complete variable domain, with remaining parts taken from reference TRBV7-6 and TRBJ1-4, reads GAGVSQSPRYKVTKRGQDVALRCDPISGHVSLYWYRQALGQGPEFLTYFNYEAQQDKSGLPNDRFSAERPEGSISTLTIQRTEQRDSAMYRCASSLGTVHEKLFFGSGTQLSVL.

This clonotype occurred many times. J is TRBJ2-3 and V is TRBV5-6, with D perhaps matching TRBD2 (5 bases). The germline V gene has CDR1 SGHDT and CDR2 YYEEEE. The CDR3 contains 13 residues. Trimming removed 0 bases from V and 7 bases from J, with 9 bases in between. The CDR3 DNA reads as TGTGCCAGCAGCTTGGCGCCGGGGAATACGCAGTATTTT. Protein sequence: CASSLAPGNTQYF.

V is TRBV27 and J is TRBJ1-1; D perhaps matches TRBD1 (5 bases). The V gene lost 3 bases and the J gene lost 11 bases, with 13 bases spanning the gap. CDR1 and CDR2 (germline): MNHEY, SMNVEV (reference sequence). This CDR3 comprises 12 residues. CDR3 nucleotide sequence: TGTGCCAGCAGTTTGCCTAAAGGGGCGGCTTTCTTT. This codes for CASSLPKGAAFF.

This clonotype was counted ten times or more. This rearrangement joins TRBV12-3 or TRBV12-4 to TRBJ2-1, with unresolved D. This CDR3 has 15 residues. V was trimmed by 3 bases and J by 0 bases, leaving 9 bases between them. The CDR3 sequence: CASSFEQISYNEQFF. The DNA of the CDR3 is TGTGCCAGCAGTTTTGAACAGATCTCCTACAATGAGCAGTTCTTC.

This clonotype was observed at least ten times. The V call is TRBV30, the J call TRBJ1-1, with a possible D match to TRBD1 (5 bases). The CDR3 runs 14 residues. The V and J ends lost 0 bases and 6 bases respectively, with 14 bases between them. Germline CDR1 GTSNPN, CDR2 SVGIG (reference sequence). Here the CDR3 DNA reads TGTGCCTGGAGTGTACATGGGGGTCATCCTGAAGCTTTCTTT. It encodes CAWSVHGGHPEAFF.

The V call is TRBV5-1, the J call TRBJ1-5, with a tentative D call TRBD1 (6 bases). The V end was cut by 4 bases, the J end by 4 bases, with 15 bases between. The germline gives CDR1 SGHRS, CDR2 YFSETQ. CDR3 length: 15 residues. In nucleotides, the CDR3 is TGCGCCAGCAGCCCTGAAGGACAGCTGAATCAGCCCCAGCATTTT. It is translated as CASSPEGQLNQPQHF.

CDR3 sequence (DNA): TGCGCCAGCAGCCAAGATCGGATAGCGGGGGGTCAAGAGACCCAGTACTTC. This gives the protein CASSQDRIAGGQETQYF. The chain couples TRBV4-3 to TRBJ2-5; 10 nucleotides align to TRBD2. The CDR3 contains 17 residues. With V trimmed by 0 bases and J by 2 bases, 6 bases remained unmatched. CDR1 LGHNA and CDR2 YSLEER come from the germline V gene.

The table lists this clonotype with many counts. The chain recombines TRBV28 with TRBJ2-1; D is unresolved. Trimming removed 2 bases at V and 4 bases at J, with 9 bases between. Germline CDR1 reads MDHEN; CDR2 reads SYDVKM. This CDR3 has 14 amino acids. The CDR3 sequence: CASSLGPAYNEQFF. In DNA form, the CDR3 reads TGTGCCAGCAGTTTAGGTCCGGCTTACAATGAGCAGTTCTTC.